This TCR beta chain was identified during a study of cytomegalovirus exposure and HLA in healthy donors. Whole-study context: Among the 300 to 400 donors who were genotyped, around 77% fell in the genetic ancestry cluster that is associated with self-reported Caucasian donors.

Among the donors, all were healthy bone marrow donors. The PCR was carried out with 60 Vbeta primers and 13 Jbeta primers. Per the original data handling: Later analysis identified some 80 million unique TCR beta chains, approximately 11 million shared. The protocol was immunoSEQ multiplex PCR, while the TCRdb copy is restricted to in-frame clones and leaves out a portion. That table furnishes V, J and clone size, whereas the DNA furnished D and trimming. The sample contains over 55,000 clones, about 71% of which appear only once. Germline V gene sequence: CDR1 MDHEN, CDR2 SYDVKM. The trim removed 7 bases at V and 6 bases at J, leaving 10 bases unmatched. The CDR3 is made up of 15 amino acids.

The clonotype was recovered from a woman between 45 and 60 years old in good health and CMV-seropositive. This rearrangement joins TRBV28 to TRBJ2-2; 8 nucleotides line up with TRBD1. Sequenced sample: PBMCs. The CDR3 reads CASTLDRVVPGELFF. The CDR3 DNA reads as TGTGCCAGCACCCTGGACAGGGTAGTCCCCGGGGAGCTGTTTTTT.